The 19 T cell receptor beta chains below were found in one sample sequenced in a study of T cell changes during pregnancy in multiple sclerosis. The table came from immunoSEQ multiplex PCR; TCRdb's copy has only in-frame clones and leaves some out. Counted here are around 70,000 clones, approximately 92% occurring once; the ten biggest clones make up approximately 2.2%. Sequencing used peripheral blood, obtained before pregnancy. All receptors derive from a female donor with multiple sclerosis, enrolled in a pregnancy study.

The chain recombines TRBV5-6 with TRBJ1-4, with TRBD1 identical over 9 bases. Trimming at V came to 0 bases and at J to 5 bases, leaving 8 bases not matched to a gene. The germline V gene encodes CDR1 SGHDT and CDR2 YYEEEE. This CDR3 contains 17 residues. The CDR3, as DNA: TGTGCCAGCAGCTTGGTCGGTGGACAGGGGATAAATGAAAAACTGTTTTTT. Protein sequence: CASSLVGGQGINEKLFF.

J is TRBJ2-1 and V is TRBV9; 7 nucleotides align to TRBD2. Germline lookup yields CDR1 SGDLS and CDR2 YYNGEE. V was pared by 4 bases and J by 5 bases, with 12 bases of the junction left unmatched. The CDR3 runs 16 residues. DNA of the CDR3: TGTGCCAGCAGCCAAACTACGGGACTATTACACAATGAGCAGTTCTTC. The encoded protein is CASSQTTGLLHNEQFF.

In DNA form, the CDR3 reads TGTGCCAGCAGTGAGACGACGGGAGGAGGGACAGATACGCAGTATTTT. Protein: CASSETTGGGTDTQYF. J is TRBJ2-3 and V is TRBV6-4; 7 positions agree with TRBD2. Germline CDR1 MRHNA, CDR2 SNTAGT. The CDR3 loop spans 16 amino acids. The J segment lost 3 bases and the V segment lost 3 bases, leaving 9 bases of the junction unmatched.

The CDR3 loop reads CASSIPGQGLFF. The DNA of the CDR3 is TGTGCCAGCAGCATACCGGGACAGGGTCTGTTTTTT. The chain links TRBV28 to TRBJ1-4; 9 positions agree with TRBD1. The CDR3 consists of 12 residues. Germline CDR1 and CDR2: MDHEN and SYDVKM. Losses at the gene ends were 6 bases for V and 14 bases for J; bases not matched to a gene: 7.

There are a few counts of this clone. The chain uses TRBV15 and TRBJ1-3; 7 nucleotides align to TRBD1. Losses at the gene ends were 3 bases for V and 2 bases for J; bases not matched to a gene: 7. The CDR3 has 16 amino acids. Germline lookup yields CDR1 LNHNV and CDR2 YYDKDF (reference sequence). As DNA, the CDR3 is TGTGCCACCAGCAGGAGGGGGCAGCGTCCTGGAAACACCATATATTTT. Amino acids: CATSRRGQRPGNTIYF.

V is TRBV4-1 and J is TRBJ2-5, with D possibly TRBD2 on 5 matching bases. This CDR3 spans 14 amino acids. In germline, CDR1 is MGHRA, CDR2 YSYEKL. V was clipped by 1 base and J by 1 base, with 7 bases between them. The DNA of the CDR3 is TGCGCCAGCAGCCAAGGAGGGCCCCAAGAGACCCAGTACTTC. Amino acids: CASSQGGPQETQYF.

This chain links TRBV11-2 with TRBJ2-1, with 15 bases identical to TRBD2. The CDR3 loop spans 15 amino acids. After removal of 5 bases from V and 7 bases from J, the junction contained 3 bases not matched to a gene. Per germline, CDR1 SGHAT and CDR2 FQNNGV. The CDR3 protein is CASSLGLAGGNEQFF. The DNA for the CDR3 is TGTGCCAGCAGCCTGGGACTAGCGGGAGGAAATGAGCAGTTCTTC.

For this clone: The CDR3 end shows no conserved phenylalanine or tryptophan, and so a read error is likely. Because the CDR3's place on the DNA is in doubt, the DNA is left out and the CDR3 is given as listed by TCRdb. The chain is built from TRBV14 and TRBJ1-2. With termini counted, the CDR3 has 14 amino acids. Per the germline V gene, CDR1 is SGHDN and CDR2 is FVKESK. The CDR3 is CASSQDLRPTNLEM.

The chain is built from TRBV28 and TRBJ1-5; 7 nucleotides agree with TRBD1. The CDR3 sequence is 16 residues long. V dropped 4 bases and J dropped 3; count of bases not matched to a gene: 9. CDR1 is MDHEN, CDR2 SYDVKM, per germline. The CDR3 region is CASSSPGTEINQPQHF. CDR3 coding DNA: TGTGCCAGCAGTTCGCCCGGGACAGAAATCAATCAGCCCCAGCATTTT. Supplemented by reference TRBV28 and TRBJ1-5, the full variable domain reads DVKVTQSSRYLVKRTGEKVFLECVQDMDHENMFWYRQDPGLGLRLIYFSYDVKMKEKGDIPEGYSVSREKKERFSLILESASTNQTSMYLCASSSPGTEINQPQHFGDGTRLSIL.

The V call is TRBV9, the J call TRBJ2-3; 7 positions agree with TRBD2. Looked up from germline, CDR1 is SGDLS and CDR2 is YYNGEE. CDR3 length: 16 residues. V shed 0 bases, J shed 3 bases, and the junction held 7 bases outside the gene matches. The CDR3 sequence: CASSVGSSGVTDTQYF. CDR3 DNA: TGTGCCAGCAGCGTAGGGTCTAGCGGAGTAACAGATACGCAGTATTTT.

The chain has TRBV28 and TRBJ1-2, with 8 bases fitting TRBD1. The junction had 10 bases not matched to a gene; V was cut back by 4 bases and J by 6 bases. The CDR3 loop spans 15 amino acids. The V gene's germline CDR1 is MDHEN and CDR2 SYDVKM. CDR3 sequence reads: CASSWGTGQGHGYTF. The DNA for the CDR3 is TGTGCCAGCAGTTGGGGAACCGGACAGGGTCATGGCTACACCTTC.

The chain has TRBV7-2 and TRBJ2-1, with 9 nucleotides matching TRBD2. With V trimmed by 2 bases and J by 7 bases, 6 bases remained unmatched. Germline V CDR1 and CDR2: SGHTA, FQGNSA. This CDR3 is built from 15 residues. The CDR3 DNA sequence: TGTGCCAGCAGCTTACGTGGCGGGAGGGCGAATGAGCAGTTCTTC. Translating it yields CASSLRGGRANEQFF.

In its sample, this clone was seen once. The rearrangement links TRBV9 to TRBJ1-2; D is unclear. V shed 5 bases and J shed 10 bases, with 15 bases lying between them. CDR1 and CDR2 from the germline V gene are SGDLS and YYNGEE. The CDR3 has 12 amino acids. The CDR3 nucleotides read TGTGCCAGCAGGACTACTTCGGGGTTCTACACCTTC. Protein product: CASRTTSGFYTF.

V is TRBV5-1 and J is TRBJ2-1, with D possibly matching TRBD1 (6 bases). V lost 5 bases to trimming and J lost 7 bases, with 16 bases between them. This CDR3 contains 14 residues. Germline V CDR1 and CDR2: SGHRS, YFSETQ. CDR3 bases: TGCGCCAGCAGGCCGGGACAAGAGCGAAATGAGCAGTTCTTC. It is translated as CASRPGQERNEQFF. The entire variable domain, with the rest obtained from reference TRBV5-1 and TRBJ2-1, is as follows: KAGVTQTPRYLIKTRGQQVTLSCSPISGHRSVSWYQQTPGQGLQFLFEYFSETQRNKGNFPGRFSGRQFSNSRSEMNVSTLELGDSALYLCASRPGQERNEQFFGPGTRLTVL.

The chain is built from TRBV4-3 and TRBJ2-2; a possible D gene is TRBD2 (5 bases). CDR1 and CDR2 from the germline V gene are LGHNA and YSLEER. V was clipped by 5 bases and J by 4 bases, with 14 bases between them. The CDR3 is 15 residues long. Here the CDR3 reads CASSALNSGTGELFF. In nucleotides, the CDR3 is TGCGCCAGCAGCGCACTAAACAGCGGCACCGGGGAGCTGTTTTTT.

The chain is built from TRBV5-4 and TRBJ2-1, with 7 nucleotides matching TRBD2. Unmatched junction bases numbered 12, after V lost 0 bases and J lost 15 bases. Germline lookup yields CDR1 SGHNT and CDR2 YYREEE (reference sequence). The CDR3 length is 14 residues. The CDR3 DNA follows: TGTGCCAGCAGCTTGGACCTCGTGATAGCGGGTTCGTTCTTC. This encodes CASSLDLVIAGSFF. Looking up the rest from reference TRBV5-4 and TRBJ2-1 gives the full variable domain: ETGVTQSPTHLIKTRGQQVTLRCSSQSGHNTVSWYQQALGQGPQFIFQYYREEENGRGNFPPRFSGLQFPNYSSELNVNALELDDSALYLCASSLDLVIAGSFFGPGTRLTVL.

This chain links TRBV10-3 with TRBJ2-1; TRBD2 matches 13 bases. The V segment lost 2 bases and the J segment 10 bases; nucleotides outside the gene matches: 5. Looked up from germline, CDR1 is ENHRY and CDR2 is SYGVKD. The CDR3 is made up of 15 amino acids. As DNA, the CDR3 is TGTGCCATCAGTGAGGACGGGACTAGCGGGGCCGAGCAGTTCTTC. Encoded protein: CAISEDGTSGAEQFF.

A few counts support this clone. The rearrangement links TRBV4-2 to TRBJ1-1; 7 bases are a match to TRBD1. Germline V gene sequence: CDR1 LGHNA, CDR2 YNFKEQ. V was pared by 4 bases and J by 1 base, with 6 bases of the junction left unmatched. The CDR3 spans 15 residues. The CDR3, as DNA: TGTGCCAGCAGCCTACTACGACAGGGGAACACTGAAGCTTTCTTT. Its translation is CASSLLRQGNTEAFF.

The chain combines TRBV6-6 with TRBJ2-5; no definite D call. Germline-derived CDR1 and CDR2 are MNHNY and SVGAGI (reference sequence). The CDR3 has 12 residues. Trimming took off 4 bases at V and 3 bases at J, with 6 bases between the two ends. The CDR3 is CASSFREETQYF. In DNA form, the CDR3 reads TGTGCCAGCAGTTTCCGGGAAGAGACCCAGTACTTC.